The T cell receptor (beta chain) described here comes from a study of blood T cell repertoires in COVID-19. Per the study methods: Reference gene primers were amplified, and this amplification served to estimate nucleated cell counts. The protocol was immunoSEQ multiplex PCR, while the TCRdb copy is restricted to in-frame clones and leaves out a portion. V, J and clone size were drawn from that table, and D and trimming were deduced from the DNA. Of about 100,000 clones in the sample, 80% are singletons; the top ten hold approximately 8.7%. The CDR3 extends over 11 amino acids. From germline, CDR1 is WNHNN and CDR2 SYGVQD (reference sequence). V was pared by 5 bases and J by 4 bases, with 5 bases between.

The sample taken for sequencing was peripheral blood. The receptor was isolated from a man in his fifties who had recovered from COVID-19. V gene TRBV10-1 combines with J gene TRBJ1-2; D gene ambiguous. CDR3 in DNA: TGCGCCAGCAGTAGCCGCTATGGCTACACCTTC. This sequence encodes CASSSRYGYTF.